Listed below are T cell receptor beta chains from one sample, sequenced in a study of shared clonotypes between healthy human individuals. The data were produced by immunoSEQ multiplex PCR, yet TCRdb's version contains in-frame clones alone and is incomplete. The profile shows about 490,000 clones, about 85% of them singletons. The material sequenced was PBMCs. These receptors originate from a woman in her 40s in good health. Some clones in this sample may be carry-over from other donors' samples. Both conserved end residues are part of each CDR3.

v_call	j_call	cdr3_aa
TRBV25-1	TRBJ2-4	CASSEYGGNIQYF
TRBV9	TRBJ2-7	CASSPPAGGSYEQYF
TRBV5-4	TRBJ2-3	CASSLVGAGGNTQYF
TRBV7-8	TRBJ2-7	CASSLAMRDSYEQYF
TRBV5-4	TRBJ2-1	CASSPSGTDSWGDEQFF
TRBV10-3	TRBJ1-3	CAIRAGSGNTIYF
TRBV6-4	TRBJ1-1	CASSRTGNTEAFF
TRBV7-6	TRBJ2-5	CASSLRGEWEQYF
TRBV18	TRBJ2-1	CASSLAGAYNEQFF
TRBV4-2	TRBJ2-3	CASSQSTRDSSDTQYF
TRBV28	TRBJ2-2	CASSLALPGGELFF
TRBV28	TRBJ2-4	CASSSLAKNIQYF
TRBV10-3	TRBJ1-5	CAISFDRVGNNQPQHF
TRBV11-2	TRBJ1-5	CASSLLPGDTLGPQHF